This T cell receptor (beta chain) was documented in a study of cytomegalovirus exposure and HLA in healthy donors. This CDR3 comprises 14 residues. V was shortened by 2 bases and J by 2 bases, with 10 bases between the two germline ends. Germline CDR1 is SNHLY and CDR2 is FYNNEI. The primer mix had 60 Vbeta and 13 Jbeta primers. Sequenced by immunoSEQ multiplex PCR; TCRdb stores in-frame clones only, minus some. The table has 100,000 to 150,000 clones, roughly 74% seen once. This receptor was obtained from a woman aged 45-65 years in good health and CMV-seropositive. Material: PBMCs. The chain links TRBV2 to TRBJ2-7; tentative D call: TRBD1 (5 bases). The CDR3: CASSESPGTYEQYF. DNA for the CDR3: TGTGCCAGCAGTGAAAGCCCAGGGACCTACGAGCAGTACTTC. The variable domain in full, with the rest retrieved from reference TRBV2 and TRBJ2-7, is EPEVTQTPSHQVTQMGQEVILRCVPISNHLYFYWYRQILGQKVEFLVSFYNNEISEKSEIFDDQFSVERPDGSNFTLKIRSTKLEDSAMYFCASSESPGTYEQYFGPGTRLTVT.